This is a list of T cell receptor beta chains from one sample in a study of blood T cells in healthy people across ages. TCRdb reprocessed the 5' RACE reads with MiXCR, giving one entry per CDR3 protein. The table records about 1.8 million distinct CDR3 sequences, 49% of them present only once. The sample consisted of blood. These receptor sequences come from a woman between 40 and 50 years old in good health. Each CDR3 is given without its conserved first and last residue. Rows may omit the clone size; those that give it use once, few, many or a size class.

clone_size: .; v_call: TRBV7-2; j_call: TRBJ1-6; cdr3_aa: ASSLARGPSYNSPLH
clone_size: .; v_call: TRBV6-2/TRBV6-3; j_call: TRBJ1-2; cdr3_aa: ASIRAPGLYGYT
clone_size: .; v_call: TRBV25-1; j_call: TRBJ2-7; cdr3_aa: ASSEAPRAVEQY
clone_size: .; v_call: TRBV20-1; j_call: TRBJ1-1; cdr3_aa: SARGWQGNTEAF
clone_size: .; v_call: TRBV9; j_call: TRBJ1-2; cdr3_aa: ASSDLVGGAGYT
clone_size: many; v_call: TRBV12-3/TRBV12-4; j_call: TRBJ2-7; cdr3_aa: ASSPGTGDYEQY
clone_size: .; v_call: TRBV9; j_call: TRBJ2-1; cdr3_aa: ASTAGIQGNEQF
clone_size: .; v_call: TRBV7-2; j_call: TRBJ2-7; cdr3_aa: ASSLEAAGFYNEQY
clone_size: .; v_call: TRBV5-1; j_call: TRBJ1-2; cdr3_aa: ASRLQSGGYT
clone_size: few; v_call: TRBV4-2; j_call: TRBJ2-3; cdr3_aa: ASSQGPRGLSTDTQY
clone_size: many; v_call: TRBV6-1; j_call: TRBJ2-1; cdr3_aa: ASTGYNEQF
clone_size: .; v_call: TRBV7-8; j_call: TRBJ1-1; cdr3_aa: ASSQRRGVNTEAF
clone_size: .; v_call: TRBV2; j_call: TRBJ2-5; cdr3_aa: ASSPRGTGLNSYNEQY
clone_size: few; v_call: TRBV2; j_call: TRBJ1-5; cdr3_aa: ASSGSANQPQH
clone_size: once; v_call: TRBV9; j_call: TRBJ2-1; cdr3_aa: ASSVGGGKGNEQF
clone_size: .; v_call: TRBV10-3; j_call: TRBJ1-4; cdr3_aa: AISEFHTGRSEKLF
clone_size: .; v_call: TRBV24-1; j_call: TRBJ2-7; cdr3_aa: ATRQGADYEQY
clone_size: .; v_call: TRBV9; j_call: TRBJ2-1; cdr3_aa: ASSGGGTGYDEQF
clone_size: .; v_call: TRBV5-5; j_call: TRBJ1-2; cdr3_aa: ASAGTRPGYT
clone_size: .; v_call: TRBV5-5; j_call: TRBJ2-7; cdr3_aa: ASSYRDSNYEQY
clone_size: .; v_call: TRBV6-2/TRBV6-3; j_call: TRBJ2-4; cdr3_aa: ASSAGWAKNIQY
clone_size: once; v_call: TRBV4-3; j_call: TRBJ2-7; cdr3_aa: ASSQDQNNSYEQY
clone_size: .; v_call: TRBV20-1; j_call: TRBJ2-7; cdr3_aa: SATRDLNEQY
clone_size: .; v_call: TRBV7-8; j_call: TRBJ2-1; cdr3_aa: ASSLVLAGGEEKIPYNEQF
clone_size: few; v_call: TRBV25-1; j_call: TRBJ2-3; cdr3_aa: ASSEEGLTDTQY
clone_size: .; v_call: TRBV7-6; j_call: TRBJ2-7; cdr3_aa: ASSLPSRPYEQY
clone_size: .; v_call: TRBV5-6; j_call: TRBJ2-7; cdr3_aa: ASSPRSSGSYYEQY
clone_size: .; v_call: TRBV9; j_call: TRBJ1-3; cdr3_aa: ASSPRTGSSGNTIY
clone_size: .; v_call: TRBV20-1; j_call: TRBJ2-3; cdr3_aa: SARLGLAGTDTQY
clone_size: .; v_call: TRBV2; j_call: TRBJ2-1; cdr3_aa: ASLQVLSSYNEQF
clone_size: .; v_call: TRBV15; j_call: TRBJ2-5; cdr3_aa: ATSREGSNRDRKTQY
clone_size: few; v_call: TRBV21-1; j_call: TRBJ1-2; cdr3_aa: ASSKVGGVPYGYT
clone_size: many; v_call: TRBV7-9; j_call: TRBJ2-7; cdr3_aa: ASSLSEGSYEQY
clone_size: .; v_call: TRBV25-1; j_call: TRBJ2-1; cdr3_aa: ASSDQGVAYNEQF
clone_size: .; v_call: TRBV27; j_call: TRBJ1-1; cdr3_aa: ASSLSRVSEAF
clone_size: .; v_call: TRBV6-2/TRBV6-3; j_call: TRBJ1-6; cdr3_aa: ASTPFTGTRNSPLH
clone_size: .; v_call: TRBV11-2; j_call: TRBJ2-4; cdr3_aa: ASSQAPGLAGQLAKNIQY
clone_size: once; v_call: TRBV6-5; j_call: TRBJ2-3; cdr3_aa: ASISRGGLGTDTQY
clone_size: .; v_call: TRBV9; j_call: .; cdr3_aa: ASSGLISSGTKETQY
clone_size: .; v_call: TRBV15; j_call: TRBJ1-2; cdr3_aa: ATSRLPGDRAYGYT
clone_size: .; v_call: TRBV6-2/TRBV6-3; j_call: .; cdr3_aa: ASSYRGRDGYEQY
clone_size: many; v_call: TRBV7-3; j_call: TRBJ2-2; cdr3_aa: ASSPGLAGANTGELF
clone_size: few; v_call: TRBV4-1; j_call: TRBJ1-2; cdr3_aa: ASSQDPFYVGDGGYT
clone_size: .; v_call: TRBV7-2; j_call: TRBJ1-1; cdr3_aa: ASSFSLIGQGYTEAF
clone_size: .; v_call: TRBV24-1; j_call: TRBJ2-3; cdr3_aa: ATSDVSSLSDTQY
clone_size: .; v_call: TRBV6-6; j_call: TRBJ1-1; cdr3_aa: ASLGGNTEAF
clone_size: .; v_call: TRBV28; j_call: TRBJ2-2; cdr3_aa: ASSTRDRGRMLRTGELF
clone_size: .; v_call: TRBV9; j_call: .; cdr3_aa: ASTPLGSSYNEQY
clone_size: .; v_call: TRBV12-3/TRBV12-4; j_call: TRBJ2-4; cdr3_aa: ASSLAGSGGAGKNIQY
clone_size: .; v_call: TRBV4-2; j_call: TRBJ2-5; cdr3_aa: ASSQGRGLAGGGNEQY
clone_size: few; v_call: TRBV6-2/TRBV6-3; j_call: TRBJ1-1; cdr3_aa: ASSYLGTKAF
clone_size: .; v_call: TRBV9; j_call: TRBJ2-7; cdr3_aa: ASSGQETYEQY
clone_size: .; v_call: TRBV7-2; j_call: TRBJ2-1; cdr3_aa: ASSPRTGTYDEQF
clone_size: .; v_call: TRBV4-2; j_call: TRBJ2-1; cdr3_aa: ASVPGTGVKGEQF
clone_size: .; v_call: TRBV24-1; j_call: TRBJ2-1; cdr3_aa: ATNLAGAGDHEQF
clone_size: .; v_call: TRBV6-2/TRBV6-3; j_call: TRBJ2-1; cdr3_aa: ASSYSSPSGGINEQF
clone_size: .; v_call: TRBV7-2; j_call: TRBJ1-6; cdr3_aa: ASTPGADRANSPLH
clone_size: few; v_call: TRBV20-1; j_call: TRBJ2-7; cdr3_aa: SARKLYEQY
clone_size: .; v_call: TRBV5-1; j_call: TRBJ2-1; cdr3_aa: ASSLAGSGGWDEQF
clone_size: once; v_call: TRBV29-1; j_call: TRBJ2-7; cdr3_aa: SVESGTLPFDEQY